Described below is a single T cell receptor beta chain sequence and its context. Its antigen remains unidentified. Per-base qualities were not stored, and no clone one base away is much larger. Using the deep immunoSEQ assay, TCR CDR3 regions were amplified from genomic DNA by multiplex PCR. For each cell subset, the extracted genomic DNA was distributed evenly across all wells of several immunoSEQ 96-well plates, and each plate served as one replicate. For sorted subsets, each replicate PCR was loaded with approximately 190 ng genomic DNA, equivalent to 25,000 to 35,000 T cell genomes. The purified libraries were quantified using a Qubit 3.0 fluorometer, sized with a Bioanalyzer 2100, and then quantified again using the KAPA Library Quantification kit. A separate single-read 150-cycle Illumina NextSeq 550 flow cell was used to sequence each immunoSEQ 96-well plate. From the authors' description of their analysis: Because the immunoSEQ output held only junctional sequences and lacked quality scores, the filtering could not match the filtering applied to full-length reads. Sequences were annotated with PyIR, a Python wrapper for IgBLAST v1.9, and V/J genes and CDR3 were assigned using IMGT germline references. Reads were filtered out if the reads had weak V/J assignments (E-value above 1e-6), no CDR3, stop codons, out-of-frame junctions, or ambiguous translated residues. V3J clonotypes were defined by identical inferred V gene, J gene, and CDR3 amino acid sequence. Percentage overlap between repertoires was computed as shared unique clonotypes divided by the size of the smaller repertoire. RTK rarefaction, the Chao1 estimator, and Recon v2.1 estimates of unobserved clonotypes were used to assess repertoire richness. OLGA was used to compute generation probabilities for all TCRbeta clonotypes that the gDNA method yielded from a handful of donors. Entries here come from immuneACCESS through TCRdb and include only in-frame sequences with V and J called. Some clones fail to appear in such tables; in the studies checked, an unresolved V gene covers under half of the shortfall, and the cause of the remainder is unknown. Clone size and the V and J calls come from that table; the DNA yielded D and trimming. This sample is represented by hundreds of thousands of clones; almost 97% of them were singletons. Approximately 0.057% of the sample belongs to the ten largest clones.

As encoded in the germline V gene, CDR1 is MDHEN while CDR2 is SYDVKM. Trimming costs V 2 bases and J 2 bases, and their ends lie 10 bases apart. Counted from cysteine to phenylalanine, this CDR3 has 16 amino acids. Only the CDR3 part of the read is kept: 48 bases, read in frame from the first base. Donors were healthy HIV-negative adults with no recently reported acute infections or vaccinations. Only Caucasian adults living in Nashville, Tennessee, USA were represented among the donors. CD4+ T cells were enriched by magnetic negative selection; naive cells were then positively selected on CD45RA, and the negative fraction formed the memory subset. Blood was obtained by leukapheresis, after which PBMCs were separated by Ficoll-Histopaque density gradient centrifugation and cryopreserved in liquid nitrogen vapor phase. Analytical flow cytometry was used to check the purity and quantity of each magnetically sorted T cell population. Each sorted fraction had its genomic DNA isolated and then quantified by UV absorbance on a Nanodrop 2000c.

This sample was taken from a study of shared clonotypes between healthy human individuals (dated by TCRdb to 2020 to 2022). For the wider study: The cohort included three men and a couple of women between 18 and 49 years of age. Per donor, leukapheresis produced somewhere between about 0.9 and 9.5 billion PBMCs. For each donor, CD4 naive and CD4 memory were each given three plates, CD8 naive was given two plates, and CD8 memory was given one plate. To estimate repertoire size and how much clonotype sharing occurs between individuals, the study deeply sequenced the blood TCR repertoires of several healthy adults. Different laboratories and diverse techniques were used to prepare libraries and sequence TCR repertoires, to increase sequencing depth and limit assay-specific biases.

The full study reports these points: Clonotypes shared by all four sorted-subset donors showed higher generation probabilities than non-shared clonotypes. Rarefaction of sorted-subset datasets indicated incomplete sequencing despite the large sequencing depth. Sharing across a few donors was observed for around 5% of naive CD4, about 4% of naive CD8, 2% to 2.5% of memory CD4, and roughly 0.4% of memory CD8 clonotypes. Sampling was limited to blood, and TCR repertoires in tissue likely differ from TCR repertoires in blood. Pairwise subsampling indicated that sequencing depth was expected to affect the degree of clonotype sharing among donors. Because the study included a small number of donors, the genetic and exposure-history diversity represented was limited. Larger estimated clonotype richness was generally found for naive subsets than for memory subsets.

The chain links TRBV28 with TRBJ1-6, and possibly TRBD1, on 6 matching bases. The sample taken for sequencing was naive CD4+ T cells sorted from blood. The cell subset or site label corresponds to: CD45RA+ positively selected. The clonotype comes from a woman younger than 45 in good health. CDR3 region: CASSLGPGAYNSPLHF. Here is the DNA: TGTGCCAGCAGTTTAGGGCCAGGGGCCTATAATTCACCCCTCCACTTT. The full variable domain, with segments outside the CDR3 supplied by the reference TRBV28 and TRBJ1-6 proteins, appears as DVKVTQSSRYLVKRTGEKVFLECVQDMDHENMFWYRQDPGLGLRLIYFSYDVKMKEKGDIPEGYSVSREKKERFSLILESASTNQTSMYLCASSLGPGAYNSPLHFGNGTRLTVT.